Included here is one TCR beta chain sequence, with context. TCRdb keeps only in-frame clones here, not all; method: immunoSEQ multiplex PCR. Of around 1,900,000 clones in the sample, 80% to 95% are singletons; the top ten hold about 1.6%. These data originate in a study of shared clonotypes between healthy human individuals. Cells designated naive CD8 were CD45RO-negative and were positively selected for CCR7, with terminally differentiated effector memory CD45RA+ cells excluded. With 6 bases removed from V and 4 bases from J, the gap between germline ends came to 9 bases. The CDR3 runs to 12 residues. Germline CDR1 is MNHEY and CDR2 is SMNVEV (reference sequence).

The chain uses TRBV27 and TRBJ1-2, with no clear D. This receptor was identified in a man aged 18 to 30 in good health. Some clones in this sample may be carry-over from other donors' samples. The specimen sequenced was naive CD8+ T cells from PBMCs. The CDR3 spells CASREHGYGYTF. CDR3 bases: TGTGCCAGCAGGGAACACGGCTATGGCTACACCTTC.